The clone carrying this TCR beta chain turned up a few times. The data were obtained in a study of a mutant IDH1 vaccine in newly diagnosed glioma. CDR3 length: 14 residues. Germline-derived CDR1 and CDR2 are LNHDA and SQIVND (reference sequence). The V segment lost 5 bases and the J segment 4 bases; nucleotides outside the gene matches: 6. Clones were sequenced by immunoSEQ multiplex PCR, and TCRdb holds only the in-frame ones, with some missing. This repertoire shows some 87,000 clones, over 75% found once; its top ten account for 6% to 8%. Documented time point: baseline, week 1 (first vaccination visit). Treatment reported: pre-vaccination baseline after standard-of-care therapy.

The receptor was derived from a man in his forties with glioma. Sequenced here: PBMCs, sampled from a glioma patient treated with radiotherapy, temozolomide or both. The chain is built from TRBV19 and TRBJ1-1; TRBD1 aligns across 8 bases. DNA for the CDR3: TGTGCCAGTAGTCCCCAGGGGGCAGTCACTGAAGCTTTCTTT. Residues: CASSPQGAVTEAFF. Full variable domain (rest looked up from reference TRBV19 and TRBJ1-1): DGGITQSPKYLFRKEGQNVTLSCEQNLNHDAMYWYRQDPGQGLRLIYYSQIVNDFQKGDIAEGYSVSREKKESFPLTVTSAQKNPTAFYLCASSPQGAVTEAFFGQGTRLTVV.